The T cell receptor beta chain under discussion was sequenced for a study of beta chain features in type 1 diabetes. Study context: Patients and healthy donors were similar in age, gender and cell yields. Taken together, all samples contributed 107,917,701 examined sorted cells.

Every bit of the isolated RNA underwent reverse transcription, so sequencing read expressed TCRB transcripts. The method was immunoSEQ multiplex PCR; TCRdb's version includes in-frame clones alone and lacks a portion of them. Of around 430,000 clones in the sample, about 29% were seen once. CD45RO/CCR7/CD25/CD127/CD95/CD27 sorting isolated CD4+ naive, central memory, regulatory and stem cell-like memory cells. The CDR3 spans 14 residues. Trimming cost V 0 bases and J 2 bases, with 7 bases left between them. Germline CDR1 reads SGHRS; CDR2 reads YFSETQ. Sequencing was carried out using naive CD4+ T cells from blood. This clonotype was sampled from a man between 18 and 29 years old in good health. V and J are TRBV5-1 and TRBJ2-3; unclear D gene. CDR3: CASSLAAITDTQYF. The DNA of the CDR3 is TGCGCCAGCAGCTTGGCGGCAATCACAGATACGCAGTATTTT.